These 17 T cell receptor beta chains originate from one sample sequenced in a study of cytomegalovirus exposure and HLA in healthy donors. With 60 Vbeta and 13 Jbeta primers, the PCR was carried out. TCRdb's table, derived via immunoSEQ multiplex PCR, lists solely in-frame clones and lacks some. The sample lists more than 150,000 clones; 80% to 90% were seen once. What was sequenced was PBMCs. These TCRs come from a man younger than 35 in good health and CMV-seropositive.

The chain couples TRBV7-9 to TRBJ1-3, with 9 positions matching TRBD1. J lost 3 bases, V lost 6 bases, and 9 bases had no gene match. Looked up from germline, CDR1 is SEHNR and CDR2 is FQNEAQ (reference sequence). CDR3 length: 16 amino acids. Here the CDR3 DNA reads TGTGCCAGCAGTTTCAGGACAGGGGAAGTTGGAAACACCATATATTTT. It specifies CASSFRTGEVGNTIYF.

The V and J genes are TRBV7-6 and TRBJ2-1; D unclear. This CDR3 region has 12 residues. Germline-derived CDR1 and CDR2 are SGHVS and FNYEAQ. Between the trimmed V and J ends, which lost 0 bases and 8 bases, there was a span of 5 bases. CDR3 DNA sequence: TGTGCCAGCAGCTTAGCGTCTGATGAGCAGTTCTTC. Translated, it gives CASSLASDEQFF.

The chain recombines TRBV4-1 with TRBJ2-3, with 7 nucleotides matching TRBD2. V was clipped by 3 bases and J by 4 bases; unmatched bases: 10. Per the germline V gene, CDR1 is MGHRA and CDR2 is YSYEKL. The CDR3 has 16 residues. CDR3 DNA: TGCGCCAGCAGCCACTCTAGCGGACCTCCATCAGATACGCAGTATTTT. It codes for CASSHSSGPPSDTQYF.

The chain employs TRBV10-3 and TRBJ2-3; tentatively, D is TRBD1 (6 bases). With 6 bases removed from V and 2 bases from J, the gap between germline ends came to 30 bases. CDR3 length: 20 amino acids. The germline CDR1 and CDR2 sequences are ENHRY and SYGVKD. The CDR3, as DNA: TGTGCCATCAGCGTTTCCGGAATGACAGGAACCGTCTCCCCCACAGATACGCAGTATTTT. It codes for CAISVSGMTGTVSPTDTQYF.

In this sample, this clone turned up a few times. The genes are TRBV11-2 and TRBJ1-4; perhaps TRBD1 as D (5 bases). Trimming took 5 bases from V and 0 from J, leaving 13 bases between them. Germline V gives CDR1 SGHAT, CDR2 FQNNGV. There are 16 residues in the CDR3. The CDR3 sequence: CASSPVRGTTNEKLFF. The CDR3 nucleotides read TGTGCCAGCAGCCCCGTTAGGGGAACAACTAATGAAAAACTGTTTTTT.

This clone was found a few times. The chain joins TRBV6-6 to TRBJ2-5; possibly TRBD2 for D (6 bases). Between the trimmed V and J ends, which lost 6 bases and 3 bases, there was a span of 14 bases. The germline V gene has CDR1 MNHNY and CDR2 SVGAGI (reference sequence). The CDR3 loop spans 14 amino acids. DNA of the CDR3: TGTGCCAGCAGCCTGCTAGGCGGGGAAGAGACCCAGTACTTC. Translation gives CASSLLGGEETQYF.

The genes are TRBV28 and TRBJ1-6; D call uncertain. Germline lookup yields CDR1 MDHEN and CDR2 SYDVKM. The CDR3 consists of 17 residues. Trimming took 6 bases from V and 1 from J, leaving 16 bases between them. The CDR3 DNA follows: TGTGCCAGCAGCACGGGGATCGGGTTTTCCTATAATTCACCCCTCCACTTT. Residues: CASSTGIGFSYNSPLHF.

V gene TRBV7-8 combines with J gene TRBJ2-1; TRBD1 might be the D (6 bases). CDR1 and CDR2 (germline): SGHVS, FQNEAQ. The CDR3 contains 17 residues. Trimming shortened V by 0 bases and J by 6 bases, and 18 bases separated the two germline ends. CDR3 sequence (DNA): TGTGCCAGCAGCTTAGCCGGGCAAAACAGGGCCCTCAATGAGCAGTTCTTC. Its translation is CASSLAGQNRALNEQFF.

The DNA of the CDR3 is TGCGCCAGCAGCTTGGCCACAGGAGTGCCAACCTACGAGCAGTACTTC. This gives the protein CASSLATGVPTYEQYF. This chain joins TRBV5-1 and TRBJ2-7; a possible D gene is TRBD1 (5 bases). Germline loops: CDR1 SGHRS, CDR2 YFSETQ. The CDR3 is made up of 16 amino acids. The V and J ends lost 0 bases and 2 bases respectively, with 15 bases between them.

This clone occurred once. The chain uses TRBV12-5 and TRBJ2-2; 9 nucleotides match TRBD1. This CDR3 is 15 amino acids long. In germline, CDR1 is LGHNT, CDR2 FRNRAP. V lost 6 bases and J lost 0; bases outside the gene matches: 2. The CDR3 loop reads CASGRTGANTGELFF. CDR3 DNA sequence: TGTGCTAGTGGACGGACAGGGGCGAACACCGGGGAGCTGTTTTTT.

The CDR3 here is CASSISGTGLNEQYF. The CDR3 region has the DNA TGTGCCAGCAGCATATCCGGGACAGGGCTCAACGAGCAGTACTTC. The genes are TRBV9 and TRBJ2-5; 9 nucleotides line up with TRBD1. The J call may be in error: the DNA end matches TRBJ2-7 better. There are 15 residues in the CDR3. CDR1 and CDR2 from the germline V gene are SGDLS and YYNGEE.

J is TRBJ2-1 and V is TRBV19; 8 positions match TRBD2. The CDR3 loop spans 14 amino acids. Losses at the gene ends were 1 base for V and 7 bases for J; bases not matched to a gene: 3. Germline CDR1 is LNHDA and CDR2 is SQIVND (reference sequence). The CDR3 protein is CASSIVGGGNEQFF. CDR3 nucleotides: TGTGCCAGTAGTATAGTAGGCGGGGGGAATGAGCAGTTCTTC.

This clone was picked up many times. The genes are TRBV23-1 and TRBJ1-5; 10 positions agree with TRBD1. TRBV23-1 is labeled an ORF, and its function is uncertain. CDR3 length: 14 amino acids. V was pared by 6 bases and J by 2 bases, with 1 base of the junction left unmatched. The CDR3 region is CASRGQGCNQPQHF. In nucleotides, the CDR3 is TGCGCCAGCAGGGGACAGGGGTGCAATCAGCCCCAGCATTTT.

The table lists this clone with a few counts. Other DNA sequences in this specimen translate into the identical CDR3. The CDR3: CASSQERDSYNEQFF. The CDR3 bases are TGCGCCAGCAGCCAAGAGAGGGACTCCTACAATGAGCAGTTCTTC. The V and J genes are TRBV4-3 and TRBJ2-1, with a tentative D call TRBD2 (5 bases). Germline V CDR1 and CDR2: LGHNA, YSLEER. This CDR3 contains 15 residues. Trimming shortened V by 0 bases and J by 0 bases, and 6 bases separated the two germline ends.

In its sample, this clone was seen a few times. The chain couples TRBV4-3 to TRBJ2-5; a weak D match, TRBD1 (6 bases). CDR1 is LGHNA, CDR2 YSLEER, per germline. The CDR3 length is 13 residues. V was trimmed by 1 base and J by 7 bases, leaving 10 bases between them. CDR3 region: CASSQVPTGTQYF. CDR3 bases: TGCGCCAGCAGCCAAGTCCCGACAGGGACCCAGTACTTC.

V and J are TRBV6-1 and TRBJ1-2; D is undetermined. The CDR3 contains 13 residues. CDR1 and CDR2 from the germline V gene are MNHNS and SASEGT. V lost 6 bases, J lost 2 bases, and 10 bases lay in between. This CDR3 is CASRPRGNYGYTF. Here the CDR3 DNA reads TGTGCCAGCAGGCCCAGAGGGAACTATGGCTACACCTTC.

The CDR3 bases are TGTGCCAGCAGTCCTCGGACAGGGGAGGATCAGCCCCAGCATTTT. This translates into CASSPRTGEDQPQHF. The chain employs TRBV6-5 and TRBJ1-5, with 9 bases identical to TRBD1. This CDR3 is built from 15 residues. J lost 5 bases, V lost 5 bases, and 7 bases had no gene match. Germline V CDR1 and CDR2: MNHEY, SVGAGI.